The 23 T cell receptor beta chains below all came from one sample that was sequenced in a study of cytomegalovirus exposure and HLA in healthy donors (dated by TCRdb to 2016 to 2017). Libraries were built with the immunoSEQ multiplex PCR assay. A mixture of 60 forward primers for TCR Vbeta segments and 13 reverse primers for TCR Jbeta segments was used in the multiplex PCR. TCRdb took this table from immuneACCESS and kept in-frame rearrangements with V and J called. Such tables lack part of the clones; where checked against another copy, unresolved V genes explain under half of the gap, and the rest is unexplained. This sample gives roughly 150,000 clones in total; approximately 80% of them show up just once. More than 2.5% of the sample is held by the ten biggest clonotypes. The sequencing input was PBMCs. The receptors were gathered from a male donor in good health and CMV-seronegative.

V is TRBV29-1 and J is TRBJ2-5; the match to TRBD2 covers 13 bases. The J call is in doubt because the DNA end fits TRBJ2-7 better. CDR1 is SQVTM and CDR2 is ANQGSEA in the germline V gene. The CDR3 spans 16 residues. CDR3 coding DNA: TGCAGCGTTTCCGGGTGGACTAGCGGGAGCTCCTACGAGCAGTACTTC. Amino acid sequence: CSVSGWTSGSSYEQYF.

The CDR3 sequence is CASSLPPDRRDTGELFF. DNA of the CDR3: TGCGCCAGCAGCCTTCCACCCGACAGGCGGGACACCGGGGAGCTGTTTTTT. The V call is TRBV4-1, the J call TRBJ2-2; tentatively, D is TRBD1 (6 bases). The germline CDR1 and CDR2 sequences are MGHRA and YSYEKL. The CDR3 is 17 amino acids. The germline V and J ends were trimmed by 4 bases and 3 bases, with 18 bases remaining between them.

CDR3 nucleotide sequence: TGTGCCAGCACCCCCGGGCCCGGCCAGGGTACCTACGAGCAGTACTTC. Its translation is CASTPGPGQGTYEQYF. The chain uses TRBV7-2 and TRBJ2-7, with D perhaps TRBD1 (5 bases). This CDR3 region has 16 residues. With 7 bases removed from V and 2 bases from J, the gap between germline ends came to 21 bases. Looked up from germline, CDR1 is SGHTA and CDR2 is FQGNSA.

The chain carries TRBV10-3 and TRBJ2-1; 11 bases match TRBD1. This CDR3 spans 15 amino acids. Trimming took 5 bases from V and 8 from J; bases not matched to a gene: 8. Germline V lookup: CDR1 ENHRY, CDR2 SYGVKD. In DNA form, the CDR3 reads TGTGCCATCAGTACCGGGACAGGGGGATTCCATGAGCAGTTCTTC. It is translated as CAISTGTGGFHEQFF.

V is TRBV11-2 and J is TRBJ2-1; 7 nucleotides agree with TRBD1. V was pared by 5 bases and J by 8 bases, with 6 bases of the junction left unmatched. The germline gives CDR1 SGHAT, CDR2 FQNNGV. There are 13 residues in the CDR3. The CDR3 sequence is CASSKITGDEQFF. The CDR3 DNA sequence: TGTGCCAGCAGCAAGATTACAGGGGATGAGCAGTTCTTC.

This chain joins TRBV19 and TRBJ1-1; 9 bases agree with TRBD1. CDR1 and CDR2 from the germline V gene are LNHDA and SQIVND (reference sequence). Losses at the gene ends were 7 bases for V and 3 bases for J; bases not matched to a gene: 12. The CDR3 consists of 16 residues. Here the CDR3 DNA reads TGTGCCAGTACCCCGCCCGGGGGACAGGGAGACACTGAAGCTTTCTTT. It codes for CASTPPGGQGDTEAFF. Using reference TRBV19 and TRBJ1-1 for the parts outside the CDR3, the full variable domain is DGGITQSPKYLFRKEGQNVTLSCEQNLNHDAMYWYRQDPGQGLRLIYYSQIVNDFQKGDIAEGYSVSREKKESFPLTVTSAQKNPTAFYLCASTPPGGQGDTEAFFGQGTRLTVV.

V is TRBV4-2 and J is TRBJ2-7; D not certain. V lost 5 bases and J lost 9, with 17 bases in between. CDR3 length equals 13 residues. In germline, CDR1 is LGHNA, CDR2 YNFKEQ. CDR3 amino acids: CASSDPDARRQYF. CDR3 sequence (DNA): TGTGCCAGCAGCGACCCAGATGCTAGGAGGCAGTACTTC.

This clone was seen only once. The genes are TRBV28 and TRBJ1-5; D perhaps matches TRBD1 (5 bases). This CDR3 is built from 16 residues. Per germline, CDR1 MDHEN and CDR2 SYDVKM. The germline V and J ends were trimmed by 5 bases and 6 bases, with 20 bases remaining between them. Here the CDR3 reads CASSPSHLGGLQPQHF. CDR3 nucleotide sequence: TGTGCCAGCAGTCCCTCACACCTGGGGGGACTTCAGCCCCAGCATTTT.

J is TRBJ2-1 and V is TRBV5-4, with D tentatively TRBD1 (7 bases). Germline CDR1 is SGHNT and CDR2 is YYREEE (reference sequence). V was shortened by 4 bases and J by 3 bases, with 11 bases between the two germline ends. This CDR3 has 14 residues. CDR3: CASSGGTVYNEQFF. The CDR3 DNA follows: TGTGCCAGCAGCGGAGGGACAGTCTACAATGAGCAGTTCTTC.

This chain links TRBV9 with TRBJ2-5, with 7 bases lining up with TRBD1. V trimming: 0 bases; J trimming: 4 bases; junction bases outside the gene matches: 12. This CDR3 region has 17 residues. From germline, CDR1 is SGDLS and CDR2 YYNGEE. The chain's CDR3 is CASSVGRTGWSLETQYF. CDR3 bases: TGTGCCAGCAGCGTAGGGAGGACAGGATGGTCGTTAGAGACCCAGTACTTC.

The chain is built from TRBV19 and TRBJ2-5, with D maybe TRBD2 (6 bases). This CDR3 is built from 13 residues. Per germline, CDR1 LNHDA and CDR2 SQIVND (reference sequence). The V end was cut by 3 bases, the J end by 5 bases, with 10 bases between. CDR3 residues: CASSIGGLETQYF. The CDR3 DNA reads TGTGCCAGTAGTATCGGGGGTTTGGAGACCCAGTACTTC.

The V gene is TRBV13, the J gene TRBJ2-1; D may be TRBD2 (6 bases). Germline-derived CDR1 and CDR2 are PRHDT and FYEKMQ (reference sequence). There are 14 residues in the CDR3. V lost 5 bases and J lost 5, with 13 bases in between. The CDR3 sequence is CASSLRGLDNEQFF. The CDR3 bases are TGTGCCAGCAGCCTCCGGGGACTGGACAATGAGCAGTTCTTC.

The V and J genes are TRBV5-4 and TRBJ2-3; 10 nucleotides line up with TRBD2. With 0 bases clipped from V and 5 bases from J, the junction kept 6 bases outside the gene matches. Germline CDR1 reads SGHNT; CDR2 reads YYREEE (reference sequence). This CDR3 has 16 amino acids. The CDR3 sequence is CASSLELAGSEDTQYF. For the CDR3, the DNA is TGTGCCAGCAGCTTGGAACTAGCGGGATCGGAAGATACGCAGTATTTT.

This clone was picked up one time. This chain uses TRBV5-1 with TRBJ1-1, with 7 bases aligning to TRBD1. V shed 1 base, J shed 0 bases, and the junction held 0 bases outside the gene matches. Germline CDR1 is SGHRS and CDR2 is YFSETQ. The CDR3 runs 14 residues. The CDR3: CASSLTGVNTEAFF. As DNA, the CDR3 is TGCGCCAGCAGCTTGACAGGGGTGAACACTGAAGCTTTCTTT.

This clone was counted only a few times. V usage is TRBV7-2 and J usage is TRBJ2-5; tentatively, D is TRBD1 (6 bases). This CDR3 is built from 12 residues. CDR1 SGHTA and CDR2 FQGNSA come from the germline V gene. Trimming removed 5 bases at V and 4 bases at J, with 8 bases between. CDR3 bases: TGTGCCAGCAGCAGGACAGCAGAGACCCAGTACTTC. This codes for CASSRTAETQYF.

This CDR3 reads CSVGMQRNYEQYF. CDR3 nucleotide sequence: TGCAGCGTTGGAATGCAGCGAAACTACGAGCAGTACTTC. The chain links TRBV29-1 to TRBJ2-7; D is undetermined. Looked up from germline, CDR1 is SQVTM and CDR2 is ANQGSEA. Trimming left V 4 bases short and J 3 bases short, with 13 bases between. The CDR3 contains 13 residues.

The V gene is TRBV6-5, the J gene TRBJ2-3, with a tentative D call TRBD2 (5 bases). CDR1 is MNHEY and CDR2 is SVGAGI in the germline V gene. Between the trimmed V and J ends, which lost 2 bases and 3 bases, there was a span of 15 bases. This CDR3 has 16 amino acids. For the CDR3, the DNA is TGTGCCAGCAGTTACATCAGTGGGAGTAAGACAGATACGCAGTATTTT. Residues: CASSYISGSKTDTQYF.

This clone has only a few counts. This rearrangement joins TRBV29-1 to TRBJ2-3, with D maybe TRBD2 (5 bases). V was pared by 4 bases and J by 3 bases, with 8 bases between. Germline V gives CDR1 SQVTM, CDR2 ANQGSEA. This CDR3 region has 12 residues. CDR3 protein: CSVGGPTDTQYF. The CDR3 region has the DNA TGCAGCGTTGGAGGGCCAACAGATACGCAGTATTTT.

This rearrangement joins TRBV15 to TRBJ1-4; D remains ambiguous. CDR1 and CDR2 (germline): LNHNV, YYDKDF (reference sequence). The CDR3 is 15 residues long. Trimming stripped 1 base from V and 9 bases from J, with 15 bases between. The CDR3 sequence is CATSRVGQLTKKLFF. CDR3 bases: TGTGCCACCAGCAGAGTTGGGCAGCTAACGAAAAAACTGTTTTTT.

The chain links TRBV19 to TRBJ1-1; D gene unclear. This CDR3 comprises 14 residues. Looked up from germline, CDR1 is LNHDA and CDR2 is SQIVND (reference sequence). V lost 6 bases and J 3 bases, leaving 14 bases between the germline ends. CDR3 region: CASRMRDTYTEAFF. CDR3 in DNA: TGTGCCAGTAGGATGCGGGATACATACACTGAAGCTTTCTTT.

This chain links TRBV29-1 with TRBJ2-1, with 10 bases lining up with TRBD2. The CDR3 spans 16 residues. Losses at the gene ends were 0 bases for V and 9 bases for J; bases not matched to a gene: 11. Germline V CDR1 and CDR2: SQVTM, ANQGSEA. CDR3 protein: CSVEDSASGRLGEQFF. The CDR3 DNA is TGCAGCGTTGAAGATTCTGCTAGCGGGAGATTAGGTGAGCAGTTCTTC.

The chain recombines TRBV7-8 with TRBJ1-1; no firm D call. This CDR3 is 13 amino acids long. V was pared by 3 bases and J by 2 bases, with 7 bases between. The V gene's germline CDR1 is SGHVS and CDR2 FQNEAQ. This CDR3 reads CASSFTINTEAFF. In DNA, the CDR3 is TGTGCCAGCAGCTTCACTATTAACACTGAAGCTTTCTTT. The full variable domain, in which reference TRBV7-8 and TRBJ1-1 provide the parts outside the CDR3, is GAGVSQSPRYKVAKRGQDVALRCDPISGHVSLFWYQQALGQGPEFLTYFQNEAQLDKSGLPSDRFFAERPEGSVSTLKIQRTQQEDSAVYLCASSFTINTEAFFGQGTRLTVV.

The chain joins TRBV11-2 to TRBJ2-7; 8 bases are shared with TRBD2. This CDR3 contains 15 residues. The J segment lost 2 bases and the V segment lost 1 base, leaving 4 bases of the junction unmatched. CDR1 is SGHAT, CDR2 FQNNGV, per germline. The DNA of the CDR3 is TGTGCCAGCAGCTTAGGTCTAGCGGGTCCCTACGAGCAGTACTTC. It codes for CASSLGLAGPYEQYF. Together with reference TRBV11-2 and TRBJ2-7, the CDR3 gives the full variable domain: EAGVAQSPRYKIIEKRQSVAFWCNPISGHATLYWYQQILGQGPKLLIQFQNNGVVDDSQLPKDRFSAERLKGVDSTLKIQPAKLEDSAVYLCASSLGLAGPYEQYFGPGTRLTVT.